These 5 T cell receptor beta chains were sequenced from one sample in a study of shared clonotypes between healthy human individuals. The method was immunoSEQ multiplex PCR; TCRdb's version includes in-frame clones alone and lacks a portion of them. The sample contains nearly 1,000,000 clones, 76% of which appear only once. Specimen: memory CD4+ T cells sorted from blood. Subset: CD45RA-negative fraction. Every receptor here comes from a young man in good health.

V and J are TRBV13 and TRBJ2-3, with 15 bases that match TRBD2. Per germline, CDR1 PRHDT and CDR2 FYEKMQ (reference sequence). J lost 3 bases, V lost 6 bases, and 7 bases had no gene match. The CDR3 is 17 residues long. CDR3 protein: CASRRGLAGGVTDTQYF. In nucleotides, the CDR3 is TGTGCCAGCAGACGAGGACTAGCGGGAGGGGTTACAGATACGCAGTATTTT.

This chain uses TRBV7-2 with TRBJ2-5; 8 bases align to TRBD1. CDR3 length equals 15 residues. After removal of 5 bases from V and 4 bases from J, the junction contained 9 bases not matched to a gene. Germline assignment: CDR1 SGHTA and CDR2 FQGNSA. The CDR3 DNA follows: TGTGCCAGCAGCAGGAGAGACAGGGGAGTAGAGACCCAGTACTTC. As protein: CASSRRDRGVETQYF. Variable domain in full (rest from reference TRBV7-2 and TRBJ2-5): GAGVSQSPSNKVTEKGKDVELRCDPISGHTALYWYRQSLGQGLEFLIYFQGNSAPDKSGLPSDRFSAERTGGSVSTLTIQRTQQEDSAVYLCASSRRDRGVETQYFGPGTRLLVL.

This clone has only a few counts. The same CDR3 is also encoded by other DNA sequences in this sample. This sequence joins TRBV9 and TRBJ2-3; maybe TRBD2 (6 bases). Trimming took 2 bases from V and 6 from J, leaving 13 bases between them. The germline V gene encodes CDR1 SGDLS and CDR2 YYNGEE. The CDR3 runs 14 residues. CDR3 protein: CASSVGSREDTQYF. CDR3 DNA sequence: TGTGCCAGCAGCGTGGGGAGCCGGGAGGATACGCAGTATTTT. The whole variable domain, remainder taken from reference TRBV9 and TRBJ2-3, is DSGVTQTPKHLITATGQRVTLRCSPRSGDLSVYWYQQSLDQGLQFLIQYYNGEERAKGNILERFSAQQFPDLHSELNLSSLELGDSALYFCASSVGSREDTQYFGPGTRLTVL.

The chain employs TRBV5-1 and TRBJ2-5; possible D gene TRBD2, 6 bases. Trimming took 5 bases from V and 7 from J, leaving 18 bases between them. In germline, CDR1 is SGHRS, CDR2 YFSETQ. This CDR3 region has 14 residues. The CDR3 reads CASRTSGGIGTQYF. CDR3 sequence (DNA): TGCGCCAGCAGGACATCGGGCGGGATAGGGACCCAGTACTTC. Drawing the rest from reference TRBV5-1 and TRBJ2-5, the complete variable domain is KAGVTQTPRYLIKTRGQQVTLSCSPISGHRSVSWYQQTPGQGLQFLFEYFSETQRNKGNFPGRFSGRQFSNSRSEMNVSTLELGDSALYLCASRTSGGIGTQYFGPGTRLLVL.

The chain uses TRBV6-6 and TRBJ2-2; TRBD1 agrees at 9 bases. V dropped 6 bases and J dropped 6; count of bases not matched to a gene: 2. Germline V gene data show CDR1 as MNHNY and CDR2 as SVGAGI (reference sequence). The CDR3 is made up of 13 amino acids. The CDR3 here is CASRGQGPGELFF. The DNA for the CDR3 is TGTGCCAGCAGGGGACAGGGACCCGGGGAGCTGTTTTTT.